This T cell receptor (beta chain) emerged from a study of early T cells in non-severe SARS-CoV-2 infection. Study-wide context: Bulk RNA taken from unsorted whole blood was sequenced, leaving chains unpaired. Broader study findings: Lookups in VDJdb leaned toward anti-spike CD8 responses and missed private and CD4 specificities.

V was trimmed by 0 bases and J by 6 bases, leaving 17 bases between them. The germline gives CDR1 LGHNA, CDR2 YNFKEQ. This CDR3 has 16 residues. The library protocol tagged individual cDNA molecules with unique molecular identifiers. TCRdb reprocessed the 5' RACE reads with MiXCR, giving one entry per CDR3 protein. The table records 65,000 to 90,000 distinct CDR3 sequences, 9% to 15% of them present only once. In the case of this clonotype: Its target is unknown.

Input material: whole blood. This clonotype was sampled from an adult who was a healthcare worker with PCR-confirmed SARS-CoV-2 infection or an uninfected control (not recorded which). V gene TRBV4-2 combines with J gene TRBJ1-2; D is possibly TRBD1 (5 bases). The CDR3 bases are TGTGCCAGCAGCCAAGATGCCGGCCAGGGCCACCATGGCTACACCTTC. Translation: CASSQDAGQGHHGYTF.